This TCR beta chain was recovered during a study of T cells after yellow fever vaccination. 5'RACE template switching added a universal primer site and UMIs to TCR cDNA. Using its own MiXCR run on the 5' RACE reads, TCRdb lists one record per CDR3 protein. Of approximately 510,000 distinct CDR3 sequences detected, around a fifth appear once; the ten largest clones hold 15% to 20%. This CDR3 comprises 16 residues. After removal of 5 bases from V and 5 bases from J, the junction contained 12 bases not matched to a gene. Germline V gene lookup returns CDR1 SGHTA and CDR2 FQGNSA. This clonotype was detected a few times. Its antigen is as yet unknown. Overall study findings and caveats: Among primary-vaccination clones, most reappeared after the booster, at almost 98% for CD4 and roughly 90% for CD8. Clonotype sharing between CD4 and CD8 compartments was small.

The sequence was obtained from a man aged 18 to 35 who received the YFV17D yellow fever vaccine. This chain links TRBV7-2 with TRBJ2-3, with 8 nucleotides matching TRBD2. The sequencing here drew on PBMCs, taken approximately 20 days after the first yellow fever vaccination. The chain's CDR3 is CASSRRGRGGLDTQYF. As DNA, the CDR3 is TGTGCCAGCAGCCGACGTGGTCGGGGGGGCTTAGATACGCAGTATTTT.